What follows describes a single T cell receptor (beta chain). This clonotype was seen more than once but under ten times. Its antigen remains unidentified. Per-nucleotide qualities are absent, and no much larger clonotype sits a single base away. The source of the sample is a study of spatial heterogeneity in lung cancer (dated by TCRdb to about 2019). Concerning the study at large: The donors were 65 to 90 patients from the lung TRACERx cohort who had early-stage, untreated non-small cell lung cancer. The study quantitatively compared TCR alpha and beta repertoires across multiple tumor regions, matched nontumor lung and blood in non-small cell lung cancer. In the raw uncorrected reads, each unique combination of TCR and UMI appeared on average more than ten times. Follow-up PBMC samples were sequenced whenever the samples were available, and the median time to follow-up was around 24 months after resection. Both alpha and beta chains were TCR-sequenced in around 230 tumor regions, some 64 matched nontumor lung samples and more than 50 PBMC samples obtained at surgery. TCR repertoire features were related to nonsynonymous mutation counts determined by whole-exome sequencing of tumor tissue. Beta-chain transcripts were consistently detected in greater numbers than alpha-chain transcripts, which likely reflected higher beta-chain transcript abundance. Overall results and qualifications from the work: Only 13 to 15 patients were included in the comparisons of baseline and follow-up blood repertoires. Ubiquitous expanded tumor TCRs were detected in blood more often at tumor resection than at routine follow-up. Confirming at a functional level the hypothesis that regional TCRs recognize regional mutations was considered to require additional single-cell paired TCR alpha and beta sequencing.

The library was made by 5' RACE. TCRdb lists the instrument as NextSeq 500. To allow correction of PCR and sequencing errors, the TCR library protocol tagged every TCR cDNA molecule with a unique molecular identifier. The original pipeline was this. TCR identification, UMI-based error correction and CDR3 extraction were performed with Decombinator tools. Expanded TCRs were defined as those above a frequency of 2 per 1,000, corresponding to the top 1% of the tumor frequency distribution. Renyi diversity was computed with the R vegan package after each repertoire had been subsampled 100 times to 5,000 TCRs. CDR3 similarity networks were built from amino acid triplet string-kernel similarity, with CDR3s being connected when pairwise similarity was above 0.82. TCRdb passed the public sequencing reads through fastp at Q25 and MiXCR, retaining productive beta sequences. CDR3 protein sequences are deduplicated, and each keeps its most common genes and DNA. TCRdb, not the original authors, processed these V and J calls. The sample records some 120,000 distinct CDR3 sequences, approximately 12% of which are singletons. The ten largest clones represent over 15% of the sample.

The time point label corresponds to: blood at routine non-recurrence follow-up after resection. For TCR sequencing, whole RNA was extracted from tumor and nontumor lung tissue, or from cryopreserved PBMC samples, and no cell sorting was done. Only patients with enough RNA available from two or more tumor regions were chosen for TCR sequencing. At the junction V is shortened by 4 bases and J by 4 bases; bases outside the gene matches: 5. Looking up the germline V gene yields CDR1 SGDLS and CDR2 YYNGEE. The CDR3 runs 16 residues from the cysteine to the phenylalanine. Left in the record is the CDR3 DNA by itself, 48 bases read in frame from the first base.

Sample: PBMCs, taken at follow-up. The receptor was derived from a male donor with early-stage non-small cell lung cancer. The V and J segments used are TRBV9 and TRBJ2-1, and 13 junctional nucleotides match TRBD2. Here the CDR3 is given as CASSKGTSGTYNEQFF. The sequenced DNA is TGTGCCAGCAGCAAAGGGACTAGCGGGACATACAATGAGCAGTTCTTC.